The source of this T cell receptor beta chain is a study of regulatory T cells in long-lasting Graves disease. Findings and caveats of the study: Graves' patients with persistent disease showed TCR diversity lower than patients newly diagnosed. Relative to new patients (around 1,000), persistent patients exhibited greater sharing of public clonotypes (more than 2,500).

Documented time point: persistent/refractory GD, antithyroid drugs over 5 years with positive TRAb. After RNA was extracted from PBMCs, the TCR library was made from it. Trimming took off 3 bases at V and 4 bases at J, with 12 bases between the two ends. The germline gives CDR1 SQVTM, CDR2 ANQGSEA. This CDR3 has 14 amino acids. Both iRepertoire HTBI primers and Arm-PCR of CDR3 regions were used to build the TCR beta libraries. TCRdb independently ran MiXCR on the multiplex PCR reads; one entry per CDR3 protein. The sample shows about 400,000 distinct CDR3 sequences, about 20% of them seen only once. This clonotype was detected ten times or more. Its specificity is unknown.

This chain joins TRBV29-1 and TRBJ2-2; a weak D match, TRBD2 (5 bases). This specimen consisted of peripheral blood mononuclear cells (PBMCs), obtained when the disease was refractory, from a patient treated with antithyroid drugs. The origin of this receptor is a female donor with Graves disease. The CDR3 nucleotides read TGCAGCGTTGATGTGGGAGAGGGCACCGGGGAGCTGTTTTTT. This translates into CSVDVGEGTGELFF.